These 21 T cell receptor beta chains came from one sample sequenced in a study of blood T cell repertoires in COVID-19 (dated by TCRdb to about 2020). Receptor libraries were prepared by the immunoSEQ multiplex PCR assay. TCRdb obtained this table from immuneACCESS and retained in-frame rearrangements with V and J assigned. These tables miss some clones; where compared with another copy, unresolved V genes account for less than half of the shortfall, and the remainder is unexplained. In all, the sample holds some 140,000 clones, and about 83% of those were seen once. 12% of the sample belongs to the ten largest clones. Sequencing was carried out using peripheral blood. These receptors all come from a woman aged 60-75 years with COVID-19, enrolled during active disease.

The chain joins TRBV12-3 or TRBV12-4 to TRBJ2-5; no definite D call. V gave up 5 bases and J gave up 7 bases, with 11 bases separating them. The CDR3 contains 12 residues. CDR3 sequence: CASSAGRRTQYF. Written as DNA, the CDR3 is TGTGCCAGCAGTGCAGGAAGACGGACCCAGTACTTC.

V and J are TRBV25-1 and TRBJ2-4; 11 bases map to TRBD1. CDR3 size: 15 residues. Germline-derived CDR1 and CDR2 are MGHDK and SYGVNS. V trimming: 3 bases; J trimming: 7 bases; junction bases outside the gene matches: 5. This CDR3 is CASSDARDRGNIQYF. As DNA, the CDR3 is TGTGCCAGCAGTGACGCGCGGGACAGGGGGAACATTCAGTACTTC.

This chain links TRBV12-3 or TRBV12-4 with TRBJ1-5; D possibly corresponds to TRBD1 (5 bases). V lost 6 bases and J lost 3, with 6 bases in between. This CDR3 spans 12 amino acids. CDR3 in DNA: TGTGCCAGCAGGGACAACAATCAGCCCCAGCATTTT. Translating it yields CASRDNNQPQHF.

The chain is built from TRBV11-2 and TRBJ2-1; 8 bases agree with TRBD1. The CDR3 has 12 amino acids. V lost 1 base to trimming and J lost 12 bases; unmatched junction nucleotides: 2. Germline assignment: CDR1 SGHAT and CDR2 FQNNGV. CDR3 nucleotides: TGTGCCAGCAGCTTAGGGGGGACAGGGCAGTTCTTC. Protein product: CASSLGGTGQFF.

V and J are TRBV10-1 and TRBJ2-3; TRBD2 aligns across 11 bases. The CDR3 is 17 residues long. Looked up from germline, CDR1 is WNHNN and CDR2 is SYGVQD (reference sequence). V trimming: 4 bases; J trimming: 0 bases; junction bases outside the gene matches: 6. The CDR3 spells CASSGTSGFPSTDTQYF. The CDR3 region has the DNA TGCGCCAGCAGTGGGACTAGCGGGTTCCCAAGCACAGATACGCAGTATTTT.

The sample holds one count of this clone. The chain combines TRBV5-1 with TRBJ1-1; D gene unclear. This CDR3 is 14 amino acids long. The germline V gene encodes CDR1 SGHRS and CDR2 YFSETQ. V dropped 8 bases and J dropped 1 base, with 15 bases sitting between them. The DNA for the CDR3 is TGCGCCAGTCAGCTCGTTACGGGGAACACTGAAGCTTTCTTT. This encodes CASQLVTGNTEAFF.

The chain combines TRBV7-9 with TRBJ1-1; 7 positions match TRBD1. Looked up from germline, CDR1 is SEHNR and CDR2 is FQNEAQ (reference sequence). The CDR3 sequence is 14 residues long. Trimming at V came to 4 bases and at J to 7 bases, leaving 9 bases not matched to a gene. CDR3 region: CASSSAGGFGEAFF. The CDR3 nucleotides are TGTGCCAGCAGCTCGGCAGGGGGTTTCGGTGAAGCTTTCTTT.

This clone came up a few times. This rearrangement joins TRBV19 to TRBJ1-1; D might be TRBD1 (5 bases). This CDR3 has 14 amino acids. Germline CDR1 LNHDA, CDR2 SQIVND (reference sequence). The V end lost 6 bases, the J end lost 4 bases, and 15 bases lay between the germline ends. CDR3 coding DNA: TGTGCCAGTAGCCCCAGGGAATGGGGCACTGAAGCTTTCTTT. This gives the protein CASSPREWGTEAFF.

This clone has a handful of counts. The chain links TRBV5-5 to TRBJ1-2, with D tentatively TRBD1 (5 bases). Germline CDR1 reads SGHKS; CDR2 reads YYEKEE (reference sequence). The CDR3 loop spans 14 amino acids. V was cut by 5 bases and J by 4 bases, with 15 bases left in between. The chain's CDR3 is CASSPTRAGYGYTF. The CDR3 DNA reads TGTGCCAGCAGTCCAACCAGGGCAGGCTATGGCTACACCTTC.

CDR3 residues: CASSSGIVNSEQFF. As DNA, the CDR3 is TGTGCCAGCAGTTCCGGGATCGTAAACTCAGAGCAGTTCTTC. The chain employs TRBV6-5 and TRBJ2-1; a possible D gene is TRBD2 (5 bases). The CDR3 runs to 14 residues. Trimming took 4 bases from V and 10 from J, leaving 17 bases between them. Germline CDR1 reads MNHEY; CDR2 reads SVGAGI.

The chain is built from TRBV7-8 and TRBJ2-7; tentatively, D is TRBD1 (6 bases). V was pared by 5 bases and J by 2 bases, with 19 bases between. CDR3 length equals 16 residues. Germline CDR1 and CDR2: SGHVS and FQNEAQ. Here the CDR3 DNA reads TGTGCCAGCAGCGCTCAAGGGGGATCTGAAGCCTACGAGCAGTACTTC. Its protein is CASSAQGGSEAYEQYF.

The CDR3 bases are TGCGCCAGCAGCTTGTGGACTAGCGGGAGAAGTGAGACCCAGTACTTC. Translated, it gives CASSLWTSGRSETQYF. V and J are TRBV5-1 and TRBJ2-5; 13 bases are shared with TRBD2. From germline, CDR1 is SGHRS and CDR2 YFSETQ. Trimming removed 1 base from V and 5 bases from J; junction bases left unmatched: 5. CDR3 length: 16 residues.

V usage is TRBV6-6 and J usage is TRBJ2-1, with 7 bases aligning to TRBD2. Germline-derived CDR1 and CDR2 are MNHNY and SVGAGI (reference sequence). Trimming at V came to 5 bases and at J to 4 bases, leaving 11 bases not matched to a gene. This CDR3 is built from 16 residues. The CDR3 here is CASSRRLMRGYNEQFF. CDR3 DNA: TGTGCCAGCAGTCGACGACTAATGCGGGGGTACAATGAGCAGTTCTTC.

The V and J genes are TRBV12-3 or TRBV12-4 and TRBJ2-4, with D maybe TRBD2 (6 bases). V lost 5 bases to trimming and J lost 7 bases, with 12 bases between them. The CDR3 runs to 13 residues. As DNA, the CDR3 is TGTGCCAGCAGTCTGTATGGAGGGAACATTCAGTACTTC. Protein product: CASSLYGGNIQYF.

This chain uses TRBV18 with TRBJ1-3, with 8 nucleotides matching TRBD1. V was clipped by 6 bases and J by 4 bases; unmatched bases: 8. Germline values: CDR1 KGHSH, CDR2 LQKENI. The CDR3 loop spans 15 amino acids. CDR3 sequence: CASSPGGLSGNTIYF. The DNA for the CDR3 is TGTGCCAGCTCCCCAGGGGGCTTGTCCGGAAACACCATATATTTT.

This clone was observed a handful of times. CDR3 in amino acids: CASSESKGHRDTQYF. In DNA, the CDR3 is TGCGCCAGCAGTGAGTCGAAGGGACACAGAGATACGCAGTATTTT. The chain has TRBV10-1 and TRBJ2-3; a weak D match, TRBD1 (6 bases). CDR1 WNHNN and CDR2 SYGVQD come from the germline V gene (reference sequence). The CDR3 sequence is 15 residues long. Trimming pared 0 bases from V and 5 bases from J, leaving 12 bases between.

This clone was picked up one time. V and J are TRBV24-1 and TRBJ1-2, with 7 positions matching TRBD1. The CDR3 extends over 13 amino acids. J gave up 3 bases and V 6 bases, and 3 bases lay outside the gene matches. The V gene's germline CDR1 is KGHDR and CDR2 SFDVKD. CDR3 coding DNA: TGTGCCACCAGTCGGCAGGGGGACTATGGCTACACCTTC. Translating gives CATSRQGDYGYTF.

In regard to this clone: The same CDR3 can be traced to other DNA sequences in this sample. V is TRBV7-3 and J is TRBJ2-1; TRBD2 matches 8 bases. This CDR3 spans 15 amino acids. Trimming removed 3 bases from V and 1 base from J; junction bases left unmatched: 2. Germline V gene sequence: CDR1 SGHTA, CDR2 FQGTGA. CDR3 sequence: CASSFLAGSYNEQFF. The DNA of the CDR3 is TGTGCCAGCAGCTTCTTAGCGGGATCCTACAATGAGCAGTTCTTC.

The chain combines TRBV7-3 with TRBJ2-7; D not certain. The CDR3 runs to 12 residues. V was trimmed by 5 bases and J by 6 bases, leaving 11 bases between them. Per germline, CDR1 SGHTA and CDR2 FQGTGA. The CDR3 region has the DNA TGTGCCAGCAGCCTATTACTTGGCGAGCAGTACTTC. Its protein is CASSLLLGEQYF.

The chain employs TRBV12-5 and TRBJ1-1; D may be TRBD1 (5 bases). The CDR3 length is 14 residues. V was cut by 7 bases and J by 6 bases, with 18 bases left in between. Germline values: CDR1 LGHNT, CDR2 FRNRAP. As DNA, the CDR3 is TGTGCTAGTGACGAGGCGGGGGGAAGGGCTGAAGCTTTCTTT. This gives the protein CASDEAGGRAEAFF.

The chain combines TRBV5-1 with TRBJ2-1; 10 positions match TRBD1. Germline loops: CDR1 SGHRS, CDR2 YFSETQ. With 4 bases clipped from V and 1 base from J, the junction kept 5 bases outside the gene matches. The CDR3 totals 16 residues. The CDR3 loop is CASSRGQGFSYNEQFF. The CDR3 DNA is TGCGCCAGCAGCCGGGGACAGGGGTTTTCCTACAATGAGCAGTTCTTC.